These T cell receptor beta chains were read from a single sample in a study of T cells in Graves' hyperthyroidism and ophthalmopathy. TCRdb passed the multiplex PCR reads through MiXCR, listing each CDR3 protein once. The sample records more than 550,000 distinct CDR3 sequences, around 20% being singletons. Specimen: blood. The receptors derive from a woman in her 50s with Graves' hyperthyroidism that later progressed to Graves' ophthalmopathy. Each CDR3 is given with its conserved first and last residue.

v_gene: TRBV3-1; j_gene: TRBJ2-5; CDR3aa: CASSQVRVAGGRETQYF
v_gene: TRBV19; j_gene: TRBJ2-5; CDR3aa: CASSPWAGVETQYF
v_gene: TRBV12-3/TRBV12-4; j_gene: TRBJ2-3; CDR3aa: CASTTVGTDTQYF
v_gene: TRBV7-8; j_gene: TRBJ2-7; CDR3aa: CASSFRPGFEQYF
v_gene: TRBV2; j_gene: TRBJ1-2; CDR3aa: CASGGGLGGYTF
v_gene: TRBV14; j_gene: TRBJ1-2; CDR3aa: CASSHTQAFYTF
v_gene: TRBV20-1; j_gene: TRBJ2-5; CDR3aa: CSASPDRGRTETQYF
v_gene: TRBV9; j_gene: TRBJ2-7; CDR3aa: CASSVSSGAFEQYF
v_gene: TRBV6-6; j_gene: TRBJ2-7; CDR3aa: CASSYSMPGRGGYEQYF
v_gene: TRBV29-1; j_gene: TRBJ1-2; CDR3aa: CSVEQAPNYGYTF
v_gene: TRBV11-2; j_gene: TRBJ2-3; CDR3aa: CASSLYGGNTDTQYF
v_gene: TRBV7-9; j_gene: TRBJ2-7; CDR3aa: CASSLDGTVGNEQYF
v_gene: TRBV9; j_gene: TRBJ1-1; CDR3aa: CASSGIYTEAFF
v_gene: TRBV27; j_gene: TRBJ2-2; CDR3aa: CASSLSYHTGELFF
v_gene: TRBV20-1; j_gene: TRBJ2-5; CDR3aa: CSLEGGRGETQYF
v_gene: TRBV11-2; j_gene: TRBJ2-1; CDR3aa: CASSSDRGEQFF
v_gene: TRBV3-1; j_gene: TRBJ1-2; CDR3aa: CASSQDEHRSGYTF
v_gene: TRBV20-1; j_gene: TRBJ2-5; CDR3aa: CSASWTGLRETQYF
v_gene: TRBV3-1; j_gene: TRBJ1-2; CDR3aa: CASSLYGTAHVPYGYTF
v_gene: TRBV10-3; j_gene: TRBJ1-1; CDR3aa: CAIKTGQNTEAFF
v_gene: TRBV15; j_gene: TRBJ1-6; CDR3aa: CAASRGADSLRPLHF
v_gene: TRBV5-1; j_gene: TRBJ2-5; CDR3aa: CASSYLAGETQYF
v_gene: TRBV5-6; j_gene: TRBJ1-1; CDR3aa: CASSLQGAFNTEAFF
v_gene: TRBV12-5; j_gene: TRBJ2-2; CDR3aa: CASGFWTGWNTGELFF
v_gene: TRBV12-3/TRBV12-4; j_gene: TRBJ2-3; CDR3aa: CASSVTVSADTQYF
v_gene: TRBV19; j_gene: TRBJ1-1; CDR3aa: CASSMGAGVNTEAFF
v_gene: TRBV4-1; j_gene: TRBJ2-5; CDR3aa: CASSPGLAGAGQETQYF
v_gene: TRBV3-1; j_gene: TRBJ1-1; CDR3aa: CASSQEDRATEAFF
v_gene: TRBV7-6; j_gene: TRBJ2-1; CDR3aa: CASSFQDNEQFF
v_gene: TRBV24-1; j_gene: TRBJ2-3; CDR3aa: CATSDPGPRGADTQYF
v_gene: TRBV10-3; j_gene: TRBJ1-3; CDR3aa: CAIGTRGNTIYF
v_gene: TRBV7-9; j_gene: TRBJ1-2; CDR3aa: CASSSGDYGYTF
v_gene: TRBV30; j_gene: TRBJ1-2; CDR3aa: CAWSEGRHYGYTF
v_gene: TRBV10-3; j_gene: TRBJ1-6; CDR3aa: CAISESSLDSRSPLHF
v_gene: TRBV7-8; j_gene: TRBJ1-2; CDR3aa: CASSLAGAGANYGYTF